These T cell receptor beta chains were read from a single sample in a study of PD-L1 blockade in urothelial cancer. Method: immunoSEQ multiplex PCR; TCRdb's copy keeps in-frame clones and lacks some. This sample has 100,000 to 150,000 clones, with roughly 83% found just once. Sequencing was performed on PBMCs, taken around atezolizumab (anti-PD-L1) treatment. The source of these receptors is a man aged 50 to 59 with urothelial cancer. The CDR3 runs from the conserved cysteine through the conserved F or W. D genes are given only for firm matches. Some rows have no size entry. The others give once, few or many, or a class for an expanded clone.

few	TRBV28	TRBD1	TRBJ2-7	TGTGCCAGCAGTCCGGACAGGATCTACGAGCAGTACTTC	CASSPDRIYEQYF
.	TRBV7-3	TRBD2	TRBJ2-7	TGTGCCTCGGGGGCCCTAGCGGGAGAGTTCTACGAGCAGTACTTC	CASGALAGEFYEQYF
.	TRBV7-9	TRBD1	TRBJ1-6	TGTGCCAGCAGCGACAAACAGACAGGGTTCAATTCACCCCTCCACTTT	CASSDKQTGFNSPLHF
.	TRBV7-2	TRBD2	TRBJ2-2	TGTGCCAGCAGCTTGTTATACAGCGGGGGGACCGGGGAGCTGTTTTTT	CASSLLYSGGTGELFF
.	TRBV13	TRBD2	TRBJ2-2	TGTGCCAGCAGCCCCTTTGCGGGAGGCACCGGGGAGCTGTTTTTT	CASSPFAGGTGELFF
.	TRBV5-4	.	TRBJ2-1	TGTGCCAGCAGCTCTATTGCAAGTTTCGGTGAGCAGTTCTTC	CASSSIASFGEQFF
.	TRBV5-1	.	TRBJ1-1	TGCGCCAGCAGAAGCAACACTGAAGCTTTCTTT	CASRSNTEAFF
once	TRBV30	TRBD2	TRBJ2-7	TGTGCCTGGAGTGTGATGGGGACTAGCGGTTCCTACGAGCAGTACTTC	CAWSVMGTSGSYEQYF
few	TRBV2	TRBD1	TRBJ2-7	TGTGCCAGCAGTGACAGGACAGGGGGATCGTACGAGCAGTACTTC	CASSDRTGGSYEQYF
.	TRBV19	.	TRBJ1-5	TGTGCCAGTAGTCTCAGGGCTAGCAATCAGCCCCAGCATTTT	CASSLRASNQPQHF
.	TRBV14	.	TRBJ2-3	TGTGCCAGCAGCAAATACACTAGGGATACGCAGTATTTT	CASSKYTRDTQYF
few	TRBV19	TRBD2	TRBJ2-2	TGTGCCAGTAGTATAGTAGCGGGAAACACCGGGGAGCTGTTTTTT	CASSIVAGNTGELFF
.	TRBV7-3	.	TRBJ1-3	TGTGCCAGCAGCTTAACCCCGGACAGTAGAAACACCATATATTTT	CASSLTPDSRNTIYF
.	TRBV9	.	TRBJ1-6	TGTGCCAGCAGCGTCGGCGGCGCCGAGAATTCACCCCTCCACTTT	CASSVGGAENSPLHF
.	TRBV28	TRBD1	TRBJ2-5	TGTGCCAGCAGTTCCAGGACAGGGGCGGTCGAGACCCAGTACTTC	CASSSRTGAVETQYF
.	TRBV7-9	TRBD2	TRBJ2-3	TGTGCCAGCAGCTTAGCCGCTAGCGGGTTCACAGATACGCAGTATTTT	CASSLAASGFTDTQYF
.	TRBV6-5	.	TRBJ2-7	TGTGCCAGCACGACAACGGGGATCTACGAGCAGTACTTC	CASTTTGIYEQYF
.	TRBV5-1	.	TRBJ2-7	TGCGCCAGCAGCTCCTTAATAGGGGACTACGAGCAGTACTTC	CASSSLIGDYEQYF
.	TRBV27	TRBD1	TRBJ1-5	TGTGCCAGCAGGGTCGGACAGGGGGCTCATCAGCCCCAGCATTTT	CASRVGQGAHQPQHF
.	TRBV19	TRBD1	TRBJ1-6	TGTGCCAGGATGGGACAGGGAAATTCACCCCTCCACTTT	CARMGQGNSPLHF
.	TRBV7-3	.	TRBJ2-1	TGTGCCAGCAGCACGGGTGCTAGCGATGAGCAGTTCTTC	CASSTGASDEQFF
.	TRBV7-6	TRBD2	TRBJ2-2	TGTGCCAGCAGCTTAGTTGCGGGAGTAGGTACCGGGGAGCTGTTTTTT	CASSLVAGVGTGELFF
.	TRBV5-6	.	TRBJ1-2	TGTGCCAGCAGCCCCACCCGGGGGGACAATTATGGCTACACCTTC	CASSPTRGDNYGYTF
.	TRBV19	.	TRBJ1-1	TGTGCCAGTAGTTACTCAGGACAGAACACTGAAGCTTTCTTT	CASSYSGQNTEAFF
.	TRBV27	TRBD1	TRBJ1-6	TGTGCCAGCAGTGCCCGCACCCGACAGGGATTAAATTCACCCCTCCACTTT	CASSARTRQGLNSPLHF